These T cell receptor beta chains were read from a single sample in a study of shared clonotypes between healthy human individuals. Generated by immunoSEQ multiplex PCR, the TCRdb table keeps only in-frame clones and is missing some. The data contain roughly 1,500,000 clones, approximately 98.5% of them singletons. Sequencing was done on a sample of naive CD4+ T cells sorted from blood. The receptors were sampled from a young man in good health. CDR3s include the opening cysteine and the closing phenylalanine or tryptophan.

CDR3: CASSIRASDLASYEQYF; J: TRBJ2-7; V: TRBV11-2; length: 17
CDR3: CASGSFGANVLTF; J: TRBJ2-6; V: TRBV27; length: 13
CDR3: CASTQQDGEQYF; J: TRBJ2-7; V: TRBV7-9; length: 12
CDR3: CANPPPGVPVDEQFF; J: TRBJ2-1; V: TRBV7-9; length: 15
CDR3: CASSFLGTGDNEQFF; J: TRBJ2-1; V: TRBV18; length: 15
CDR3: CSVTVDYGYTF; J: TRBJ1-2; V: TRBV29-1; length: 11
CDR3: CASSAGVAGEQYF; J: TRBJ2-7; V: TRBV7-6; length: 13
CDR3: CASSLGNEQFF; J: TRBJ2-1; V: TRBV28; length: 11
CDR3: CASSMIGDGDQPQHF; J: TRBJ1-5; V: TRBV19; length: 15
CDR3: CASSLISGSYNEQFF; J: TRBJ2-1; V: TRBV5-1; length: 15
CDR3: CASSEYENQPQHF; J: TRBJ1-5; V: TRBV25-1; length: 13
CDR3: CASRIAGGRADTQYF; J: TRBJ2-3; V: TRBV5-4; length: 15
CDR3: CASFYRVLSYEQYF; J: TRBJ2-7; V: TRBV5-1; length: 14
CDR3: CASSLKGGGSTDTQYF; J: TRBJ2-3; V: TRBV19; length: 16
CDR3: CASSPRLAGDHEQYF; J: TRBJ2-7; V: TRBV27; length: 15
CDR3: CASSFTSTTDTQYF; J: TRBJ2-3; V: TRBV5-1; length: 14
CDR3: CASSPPALGKAFF; J: TRBJ1-1; V: TRBV28; length: 13
CDR3: CSAEPGGITGELFF; J: TRBJ2-2; V: TRBV29-1; length: 14
CDR3: CASSDTGQGYDEQYF; J: TRBJ2-7; V: TRBV5-6; length: 15
CDR3: CASSPPGAAGTEAFF; J: TRBJ1-1; V: TRBV9; length: 15
CDR3: CASRTDRGFSYEQYF; J: TRBJ2-7; V: TRBV6-6; length: 15
CDR3: CSAAGGHYNEQFF; J: TRBJ2-1; V: TRBV29-1; length: 13
CDR3: CATSRDPGQGYEQYF; J: TRBJ2-7; V: TRBV15; length: 15
CDR3: CASSLTPPATSGSNEQFF; J: TRBJ2-1; V: TRBV7-3; length: 18
CDR3: CASSKVTPQSRANVLTF; J: TRBJ2-6; V: TRBV7-7; length: 17
CDR3: CASTPGHPTVADTQYF; J: TRBJ2-3; V: TRBV19; length: 16
CDR3: CASSLQGGPGELFF; J: TRBJ2-2; V: TRBV28; length: 14
CDR3: CASSGRDTRLAGEGEQYF; J: TRBJ2-7; V: TRBV10-2; length: 18
CDR3: CASSPGDLNTEAFF; J: TRBJ1-1; V: TRBV4-2; length: 14
CDR3: CAWSATGLNQPQHF; J: TRBJ1-5; V: TRBV30; length: 14
CDR3: CASTSDPSWEQYF; J: TRBJ2-7; V: TRBV28; length: 13
CDR3: CASSYGLAGVIDTQYF; J: TRBJ2-3; V: TRBV6-6; length: 16
CDR3: CASSEMGTGGETQYF; J: TRBJ2-5; V: TRBV6-1; length: 15
CDR3: CASNRGIRGTGELFF; J: TRBJ2-2; V: TRBV23-1; length: 15
CDR3: CASATVAAYNEQFF; J: TRBJ2-1; V: TRBV5-4; length: 14
CDR3: CASSEMPGRTDTQYF; J: TRBJ2-3; V: TRBV6-1; length: 15
CDR3: CASSLTSGTGWTGELFF; J: TRBJ2-2; V: TRBV11-2; length: 17
CDR3: CASSLAEGRDGYTF; J: TRBJ1-2; V: TRBV5-1; length: 14
CDR3: CASSQGNYGYTF; J: TRBJ1-2; V: TRBV28; length: 12
CDR3: CASSVLAGDNEQFF; J: TRBJ2-1; V: TRBV9; length: 14
CDR3: CASSLNLETQYF; J: TRBJ2-5; V: TRBV7-9; length: 12
CDR3: CASRSRSGVPYGYTF; J: TRBJ1-2; V: TRBV5-4; length: 15
CDR3: CASSPQGTGGLGAFF; J: TRBJ1-1; V: TRBV14; length: 15
CDR3: CASSYSSFTGNGYTF; J: TRBJ1-2; V: TRBV6-5; length: 15
CDR3: CASSLGLKANEQFF; J: TRBJ2-1; V: TRBV5-4; length: 14
CDR3: CASSVVPVPTDNEQFF; J: TRBJ2-1; V: TRBV9; length: 16
CDR3: CASSEGAGGNTIYF; J: TRBJ1-3; V: TRBV10-1; length: 14
CDR3: CASSNRDGYTF; J: TRBJ1-2; V: TRBV5-4; length: 11